This record looks at one TCR beta chain sequence and its context. The data were taken from a study of shared clonotypes between healthy human individuals. There are 13 residues in the CDR3. CDR1 is MGHRA and CDR2 is YSYEKL in the germline V gene. Trimming pared 0 bases from V and 6 bases from J, leaving 9 bases between. Assay used: immunoSEQ multiplex PCR; TCRdb lists only in-frame clones, some missing. The data contain around 2.5 million clones, 93% of them singletons. This TCR was recovered from a man aged 18 to 29 in good health. Some clones in this sample may be carry-over from other donors' samples. The genes are TRBV4-1 and TRBJ2-7; D perhaps matches TRBD1 (6 bases). The sample consisted of naive CD4+ T cells from PBMCs. Specified subset: CD45RA+ positively selected. The CDR3 region has the DNA TGCGCCAGCAGCCAAGAACAGGGTTTCGAGCAGTACTTC. Protein product: CASSQEQGFEQYF.